This is a list of T cell receptor beta chains from one sample in a study of OX40 agonist ivuxolimab in advanced cancers. The method was immunoSEQ multiplex PCR; TCRdb's version includes in-frame clones alone and lacks a portion of them. The table has about 73,000 clones, about 93% seen once. The material was CD4+ or CD8+ T cells sorted from blood, obtained in a trial of the OX40 agonist ivuxolimab. Receptors originate from an adult with an advanced solid tumor such as melanoma, head and neck, liver or kidney cancer. Each CDR3 is given with its conserved first and last residue. D genes are given only for firm matches. A row's size may be missing; if present it is once, few, many or a size class.

cdr3_aa	j_call	clone_size	d_call	v_call
CSVGMKRGETQYF	TRBJ2-5	NA	NA	TRBV29-1
CASRREGRETQYF	TRBJ2-5	NA	TRBD2	TRBV6-6
CASSSGGLAGVGGEQFF	TRBJ2-1	NA	TRBD2	TRBV7-3
CASSNHKLGGVNTGELFF	TRBJ2-2	NA	NA	TRBV27
CASSPNSNNEQFF	TRBJ2-1	NA	NA	TRBV5-4
CASRGYYGGQYF	TRBJ2-7	NA	NA	TRBV28
CASSLIRKRVSFYGYTF	TRBJ1-2	NA	NA	TRBV5-6
CASSSGQGQIETQYF	TRBJ2-5	NA	TRBD1	TRBV5-5
CAWSVDGANVLTF	TRBJ2-6	NA	NA	TRBV30
CASSSRETQYF	TRBJ2-5	NA	NA	TRBV2
CASGRGRAGANVLTF	TRBJ2-6	NA	TRBD1	TRBV6-1
CASTETSGTYNEQFF	TRBJ2-1	NA	TRBD2	TRBV2
CASSLEGYGYTF	TRBJ1-2	NA	NA	TRBV5-1
CASSIDRQNIQYF	TRBJ2-4	NA	NA	TRBV19
CASTVAGGPYNEQFF	TRBJ2-1	NA	TRBD2	TRBV6-5
CASSLAASEKDTQYF	TRBJ2-3	NA	NA	TRBV7-2
CASSSRTGRRTQYF	TRBJ2-5	NA	TRBD1	TRBV7-2
CASSQGLASQETQYF	TRBJ2-5	NA	TRBD2	TRBV7-9
CATNSETDTQYF	TRBJ2-3	NA	NA	TRBV6-6
CASSFGAGAQADTQYF	TRBJ2-3	NA	TRBD2	TRBV5-1
CASSENRGRQETQYF	TRBJ2-5	NA	TRBD1	TRBV6-1
CASSYPAGGSYEQYF	TRBJ2-7	NA	TRBD2	TRBV6-6
CASSSTGTSGYTF	TRBJ1-2	NA	NA	TRBV7-3
CASSPLPSSGAYNEQFF	TRBJ2-1	NA	TRBD2	TRBV7-3
CASSYSGRANYGYTF	TRBJ1-2	NA	NA	TRBV6-5
CSAPQGNEQYF	TRBJ2-7	NA	TRBD1	TRBV20-1
CSVHPGDVSTEAFF	TRBJ1-1	NA	NA	TRBV29-1
CATSRAGWEKLFF	TRBJ1-4	few	NA	TRBV15
CAIRQEGIDDGYTF	TRBJ1-2	NA	NA	TRBV10-3
CASSPGHLAGAGETQYF	TRBJ2-5	NA	TRBD2	TRBV5-1
CASSIARRVHQPQHF	TRBJ1-5	NA	NA	TRBV19
CASSLTLQPGELFF	TRBJ2-2	NA	NA	TRBV27
CASSLGTREGLEEQFF	TRBJ2-1	NA	TRBD2	TRBV5-1
CASTREGTGEAFF	TRBJ1-1	NA	NA	TRBV28
CASSPTSGNHNEQFF	TRBJ2-1	NA	TRBD2	TRBV7-7
CASSPQQKNTGELFF	TRBJ2-2	NA	NA	TRBV7-3
CASSSYRGMDNEQFF	TRBJ2-1	NA	TRBD1	TRBV7-9
CASSQETRREQYF	TRBJ2-7	NA	NA	TRBV4-3
CASSPPADTQYF	TRBJ2-3	NA	NA	TRBV11-2
CASSRTSEQETQYF	TRBJ2-5	few	TRBD2	TRBV7-9
CASSQTQRRETQYF	TRBJ2-5	few	NA	TRBV25-1
CASSQDGEGYTF	TRBJ1-2	few	NA	TRBV4-3
CASSPEMNSPLHF	TRBJ1-6	NA	NA	TRBV7-2
CASSTGLAGGLGADTQYF	TRBJ2-3	NA	TRBD2	TRBV5-1
CASSGTSDGKETQYF	TRBJ2-5	NA	TRBD2	TRBV19
CASRDSVYGYTF	TRBJ1-2	NA	NA	TRBV2
CASSLDSGSGGELFF	TRBJ2-2	NA	TRBD2	TRBV5-4
CAGAQTGNEQYF	TRBJ2-7	NA	NA	TRBV6-1
CASSLAGAGKDTQYF	TRBJ2-3	NA	NA	TRBV7-2
CASSFYGRTNTGELFF	TRBJ2-2	few	TRBD2	TRBV27
CASSQGTGRETQYF	TRBJ2-5	NA	TRBD1	TRBV4-1
CSVGQGAKGYTF	TRBJ1-2	NA	TRBD1	TRBV29-1
CASIRTSGSYEQYF	TRBJ2-7	few	TRBD2	TRBV6-5